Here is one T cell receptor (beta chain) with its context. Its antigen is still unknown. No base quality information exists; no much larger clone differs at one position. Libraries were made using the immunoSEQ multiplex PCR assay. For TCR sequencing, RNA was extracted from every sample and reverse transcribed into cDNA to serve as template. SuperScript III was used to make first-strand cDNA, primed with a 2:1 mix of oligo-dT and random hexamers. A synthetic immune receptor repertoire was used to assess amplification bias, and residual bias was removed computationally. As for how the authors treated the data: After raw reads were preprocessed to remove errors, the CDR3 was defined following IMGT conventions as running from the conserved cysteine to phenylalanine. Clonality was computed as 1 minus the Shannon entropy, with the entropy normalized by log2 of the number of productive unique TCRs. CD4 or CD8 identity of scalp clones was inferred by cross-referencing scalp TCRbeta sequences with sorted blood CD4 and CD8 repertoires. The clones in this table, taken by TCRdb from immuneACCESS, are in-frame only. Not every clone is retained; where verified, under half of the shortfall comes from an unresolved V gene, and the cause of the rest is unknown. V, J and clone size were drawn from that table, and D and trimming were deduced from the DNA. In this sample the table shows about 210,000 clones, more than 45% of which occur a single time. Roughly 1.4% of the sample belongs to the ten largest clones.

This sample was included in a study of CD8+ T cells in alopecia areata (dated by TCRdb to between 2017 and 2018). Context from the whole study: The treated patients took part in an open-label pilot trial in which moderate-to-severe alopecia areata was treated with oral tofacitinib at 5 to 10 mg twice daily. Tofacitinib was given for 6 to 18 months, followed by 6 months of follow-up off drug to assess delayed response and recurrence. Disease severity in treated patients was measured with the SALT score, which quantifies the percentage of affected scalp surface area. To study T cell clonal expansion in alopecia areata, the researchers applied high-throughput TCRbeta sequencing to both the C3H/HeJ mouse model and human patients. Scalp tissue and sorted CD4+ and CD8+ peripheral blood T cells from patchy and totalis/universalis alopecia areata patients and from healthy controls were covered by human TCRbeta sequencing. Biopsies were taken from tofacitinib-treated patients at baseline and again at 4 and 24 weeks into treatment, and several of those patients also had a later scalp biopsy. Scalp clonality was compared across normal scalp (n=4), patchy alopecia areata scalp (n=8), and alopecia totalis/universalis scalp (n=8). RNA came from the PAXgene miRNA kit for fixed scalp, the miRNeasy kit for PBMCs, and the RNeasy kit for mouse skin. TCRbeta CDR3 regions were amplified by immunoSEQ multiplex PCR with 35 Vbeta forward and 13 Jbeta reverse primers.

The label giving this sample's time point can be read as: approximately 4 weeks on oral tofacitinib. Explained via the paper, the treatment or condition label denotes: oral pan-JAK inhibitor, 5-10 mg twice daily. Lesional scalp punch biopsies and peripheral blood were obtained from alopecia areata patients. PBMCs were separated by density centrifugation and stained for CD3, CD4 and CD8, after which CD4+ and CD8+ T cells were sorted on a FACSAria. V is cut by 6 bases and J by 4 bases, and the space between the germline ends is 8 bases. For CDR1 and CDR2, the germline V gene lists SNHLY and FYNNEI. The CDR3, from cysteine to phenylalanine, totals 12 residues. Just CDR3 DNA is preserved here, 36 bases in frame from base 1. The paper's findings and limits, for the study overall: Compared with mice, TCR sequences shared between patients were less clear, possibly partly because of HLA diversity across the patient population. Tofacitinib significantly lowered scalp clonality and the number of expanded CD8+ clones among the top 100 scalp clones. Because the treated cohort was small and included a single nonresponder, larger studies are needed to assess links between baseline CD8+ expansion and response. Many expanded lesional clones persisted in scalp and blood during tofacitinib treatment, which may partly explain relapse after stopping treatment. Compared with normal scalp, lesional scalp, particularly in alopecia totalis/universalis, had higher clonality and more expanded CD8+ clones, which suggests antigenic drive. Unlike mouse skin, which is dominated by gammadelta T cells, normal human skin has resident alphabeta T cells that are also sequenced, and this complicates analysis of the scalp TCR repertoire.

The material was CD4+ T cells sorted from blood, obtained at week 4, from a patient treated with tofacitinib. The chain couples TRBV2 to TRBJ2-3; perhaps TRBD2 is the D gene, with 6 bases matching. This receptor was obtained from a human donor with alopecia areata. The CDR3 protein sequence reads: CASRREADTQYF. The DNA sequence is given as TGTGCCAGCAGAAGGGAGGCAGATACGCAGTATTTT.